The 4 T cell receptor beta chains reported below all come from one sample, sequenced in a study of T cell responses to AZD1222 COVID-19 vaccine. Using immunoSEQ multiplex PCR, the repertoire was profiled, and TCRdb retains in-frame clones only, with some absent. The sample has some 100,000 clones, 85% to 90% seen once. The sample was peripheral blood, taken 28 days after the second AZD1222 dose. All receptors come from an adult who received the AZD1222 COVID-19 vaccine.

J is TRBJ1-3 and V is TRBV6-5; D is possibly TRBD1 (6 bases). V shed 9 bases and J shed 0 bases, with 15 bases lying between them. Per the germline V gene, CDR1 is MNHEY and CDR2 is SVGAGI. This CDR3 has 15 residues. The CDR3 coding sequence is TGTGCCAGTGGACAGCTTATCTCCTCTGGAAACACCATATATTTT. Encoded protein: CASGQLISSGNTIYF.

V is TRBV7-3 and J is TRBJ1-1; D is uncertain. Germline V gene sequence: CDR1 SGHTA, CDR2 FQGTGA. The CDR3 is 15 amino acids. The V gene lost 1 base and the J gene lost 1 base, with 10 bases spanning the gap. CDR3 bases: TGTGCCAGCAGCTTAAGCGGAGGCAGGAACACTGAAGCTTTCTTT. This sequence encodes CASSLSGGRNTEAFF.

This chain uses TRBV7-2 with TRBJ1-1, with D maybe TRBD1 (6 bases). Trimming took 4 bases from V and 4 from J, leaving 13 bases between them. The germline V gene has CDR1 SGHTA and CDR2 FQGNSA. The CDR3 has 14 residues. As DNA, the CDR3 is TGTGCCAGCAGCTCCCTATCAGGGGCCACTGAAGCTTTCTTT. Translated, it gives CASSSLSGATEAFF.

This CDR3 is CAIGLFVSDTQYF. The DNA for the CDR3 is TGTGCCATCGGACTATTTGTTTCAGATACGCAGTATTTT. J is TRBJ2-3 and V is TRBV10-3; D is perhaps TRBD2 (6 bases). This CDR3 spans 13 amino acids. CDR1 ENHRY and CDR2 SYGVKD come from the germline V gene. V dropped 8 bases and J dropped 4 bases, with 13 bases sitting between them.